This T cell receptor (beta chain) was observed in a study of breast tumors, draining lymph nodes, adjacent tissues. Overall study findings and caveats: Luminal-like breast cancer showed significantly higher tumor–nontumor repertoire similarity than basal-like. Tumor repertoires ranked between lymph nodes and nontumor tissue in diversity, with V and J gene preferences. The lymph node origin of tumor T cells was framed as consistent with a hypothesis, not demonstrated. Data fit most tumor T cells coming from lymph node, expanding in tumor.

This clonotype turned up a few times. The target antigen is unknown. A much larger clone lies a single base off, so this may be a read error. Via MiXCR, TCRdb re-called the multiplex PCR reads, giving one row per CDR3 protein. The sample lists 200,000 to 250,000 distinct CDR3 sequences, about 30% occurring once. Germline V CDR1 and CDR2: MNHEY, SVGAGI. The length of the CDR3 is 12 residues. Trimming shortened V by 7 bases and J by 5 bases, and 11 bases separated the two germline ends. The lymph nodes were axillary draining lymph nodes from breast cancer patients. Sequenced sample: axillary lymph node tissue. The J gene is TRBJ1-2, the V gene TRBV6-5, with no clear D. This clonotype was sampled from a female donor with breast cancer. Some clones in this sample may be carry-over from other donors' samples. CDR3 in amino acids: CASMRRKYGYTF. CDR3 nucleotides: TGTGCCAGCATGCGGCGGAAGTATGGCTACACCTTC.